Detailed here is one T cell receptor beta chain. This table comes from immunoSEQ multiplex PCR, and its TCRdb copy is limited to in-frame clones, with some not included. The sample includes approximately 15,000 clones, under 80% of them seen just once. The record originates from a study of somatic mutations in cytotoxic T cells in rheumatoid arthritis. CD4+ cells and CD8+ cells were each obtained through positive magnetic bead selection, and their purity was assessed by flow cytometry. With 4 bases clipped from V and 5 bases from J, the junction kept 12 bases outside the gene matches. CDR1 and CDR2 (germline): SGHVS, FQNEAQ. The CDR3 covers 17 residues.

This rearrangement joins TRBV7-8 to TRBJ1-5; 9 positions match TRBD1. Sequencing used CD8+ T cells sorted from blood. The source is an adult with rheumatoid arthritis. The CDR3 DNA reads TGTGCCAGCAGCTGGACGGTGGGGACAGGGCGGCATCAGCCCCAGCATTTT. This encodes CASSWTVGTGRHQPQHF.